This TCR beta chain was sequenced for a study of shared T cell receptors in the human thymus. Libraries were prepared by immunoSEQ multiplex PCR; TCRdb keeps only in-frame clonotypes and omits some of them. This table holds about 660,000 clones, roughly 88% found once. Looked up from germline, CDR1 is SEHNR and CDR2 is FQNEAQ (reference sequence). This CDR3 comprises 16 residues. V gave up 1 base and J gave up 4 bases, with 17 bases separating them. This sample also belongs to another study, concerning human thymus T cells. That investigation notes: Blood and thymic repertoires both appeared biased in V and J gene usage. A high degree of thymic repertoire overlap among unrelated individuals was reported in related research.

The source material was thymocytes. The receptor was isolated from a boy in the first two years of life with a congenital heart defect. The chain uses TRBV7-9 and TRBJ2-7, with D possibly being TRBD2 (6 bases). The CDR3 spells CASSLVVEGFRYEQYF. CDR3 DNA: TGTGCCAGCAGCTTAGTAGTGGAGGGTTTCCGATACGAGCAGTACTTC.